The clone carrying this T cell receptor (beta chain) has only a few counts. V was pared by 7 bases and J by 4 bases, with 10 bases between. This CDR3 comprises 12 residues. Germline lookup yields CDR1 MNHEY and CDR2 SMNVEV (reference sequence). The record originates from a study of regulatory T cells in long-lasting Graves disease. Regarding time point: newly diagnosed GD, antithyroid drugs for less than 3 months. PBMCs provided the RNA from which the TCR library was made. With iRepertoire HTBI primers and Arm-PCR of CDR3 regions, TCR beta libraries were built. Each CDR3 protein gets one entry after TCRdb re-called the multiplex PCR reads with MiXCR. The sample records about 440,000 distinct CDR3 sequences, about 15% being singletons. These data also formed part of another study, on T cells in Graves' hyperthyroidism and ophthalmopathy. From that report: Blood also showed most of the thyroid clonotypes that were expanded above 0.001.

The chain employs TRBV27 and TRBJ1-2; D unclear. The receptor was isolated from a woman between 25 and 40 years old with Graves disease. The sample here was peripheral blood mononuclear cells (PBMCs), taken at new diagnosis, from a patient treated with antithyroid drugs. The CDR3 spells CASKSGRYGYTF. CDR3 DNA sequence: TGTGCCAGCAAGTCTGGTCGCTATGGCTACACCTTC.